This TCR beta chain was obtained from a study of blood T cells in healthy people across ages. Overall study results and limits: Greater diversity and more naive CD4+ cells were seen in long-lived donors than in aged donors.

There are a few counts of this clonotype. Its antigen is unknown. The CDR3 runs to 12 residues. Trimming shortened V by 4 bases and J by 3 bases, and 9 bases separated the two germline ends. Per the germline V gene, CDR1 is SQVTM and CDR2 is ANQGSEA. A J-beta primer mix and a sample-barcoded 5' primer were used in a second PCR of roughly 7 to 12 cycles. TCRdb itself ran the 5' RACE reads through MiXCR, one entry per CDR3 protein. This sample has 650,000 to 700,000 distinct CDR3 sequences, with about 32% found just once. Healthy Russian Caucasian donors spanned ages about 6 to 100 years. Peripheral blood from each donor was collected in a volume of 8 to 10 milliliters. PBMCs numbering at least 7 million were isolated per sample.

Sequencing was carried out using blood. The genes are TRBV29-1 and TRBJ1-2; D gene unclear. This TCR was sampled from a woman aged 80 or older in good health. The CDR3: CSVVGSDYGYTF. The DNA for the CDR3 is TGCAGCGTTGTAGGGTCGGACTATGGCTACACCTTC.